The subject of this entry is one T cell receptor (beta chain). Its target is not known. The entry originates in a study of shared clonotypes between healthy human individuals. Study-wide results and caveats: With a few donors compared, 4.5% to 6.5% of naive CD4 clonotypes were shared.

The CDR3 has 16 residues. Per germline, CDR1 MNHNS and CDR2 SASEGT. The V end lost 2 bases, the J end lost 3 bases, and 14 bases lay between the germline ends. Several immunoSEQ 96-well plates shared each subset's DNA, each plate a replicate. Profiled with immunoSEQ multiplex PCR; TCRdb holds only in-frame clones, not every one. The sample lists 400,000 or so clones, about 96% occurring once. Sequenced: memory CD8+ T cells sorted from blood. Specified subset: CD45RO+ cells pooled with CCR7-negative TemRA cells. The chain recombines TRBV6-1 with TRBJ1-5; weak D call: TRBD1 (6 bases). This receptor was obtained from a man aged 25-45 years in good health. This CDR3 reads CASSESGTNYNQPQHF. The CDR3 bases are TGTGCCAGCAGTGAATCGGGGACAAATTACAATCAGCCCCAGCATTTT.